Included here is one T cell receptor beta chain sequence, with context. This specimen belongs to a study of blood T cell repertoires in COVID-19. The data were produced by immunoSEQ multiplex PCR, yet TCRdb's version contains in-frame clones alone and is incomplete. The sample holds about 50,000 clones, roughly 83% seen once. The TCR was taken from a woman aged 55-69 years with acute or convalescent COVID-19. What was sequenced was peripheral blood.

The CDR3 here is CASSARQGTSGELFF. CDR3 sequence (DNA): TGTGCCAGTAGTGCCCGACAGGGCACTAGCGGGGAGCTGTTTTTT. V usage is TRBV19 and J usage is TRBJ2-2; 7 bases align to TRBD1. CDR1 and CDR2 from the germline V gene are LNHDA and SQIVND (reference sequence). The CDR3 totals 15 residues. V lost 5 bases and J lost 7; bases outside the gene matches: 10.